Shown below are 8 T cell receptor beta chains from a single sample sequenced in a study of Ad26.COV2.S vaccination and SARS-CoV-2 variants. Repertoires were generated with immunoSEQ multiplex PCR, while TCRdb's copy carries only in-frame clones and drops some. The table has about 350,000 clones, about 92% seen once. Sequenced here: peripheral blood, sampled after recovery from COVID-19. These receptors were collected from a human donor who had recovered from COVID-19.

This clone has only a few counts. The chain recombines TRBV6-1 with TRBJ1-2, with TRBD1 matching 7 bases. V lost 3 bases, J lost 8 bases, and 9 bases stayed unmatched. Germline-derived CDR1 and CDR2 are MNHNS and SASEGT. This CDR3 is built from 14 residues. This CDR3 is CASSEDRFIDGYTF. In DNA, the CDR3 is TGTGCCAGCAGTGAGGACAGGTTTATAGACGGCTACACCTTC.

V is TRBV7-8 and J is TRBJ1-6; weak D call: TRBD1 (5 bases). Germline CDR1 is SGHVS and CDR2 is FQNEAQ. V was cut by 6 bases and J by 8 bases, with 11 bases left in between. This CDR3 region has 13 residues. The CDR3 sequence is CASRSGRDSPLHF. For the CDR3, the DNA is TGTGCCAGCAGGTCAGGGAGAGATTCACCCCTCCACTTT. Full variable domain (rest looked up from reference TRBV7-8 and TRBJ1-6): GAGVSQSPRYKVAKRGQDVALRCDPISGHVSLFWYQQALGQGPEFLTYFQNEAQLDKSGLPSDRFFAERPEGSVSTLKIQRTQQEDSAVYLCASRSGRDSPLHFGNGTRLTVT.

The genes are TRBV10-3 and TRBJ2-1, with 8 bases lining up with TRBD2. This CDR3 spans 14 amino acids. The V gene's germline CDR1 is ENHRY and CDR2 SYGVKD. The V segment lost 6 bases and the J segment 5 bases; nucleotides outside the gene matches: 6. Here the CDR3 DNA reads TGTGCCATCAGATCGGGGGGGTTCAACAATGAGCAGTTCTTC. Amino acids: CAIRSGGFNNEQFF.

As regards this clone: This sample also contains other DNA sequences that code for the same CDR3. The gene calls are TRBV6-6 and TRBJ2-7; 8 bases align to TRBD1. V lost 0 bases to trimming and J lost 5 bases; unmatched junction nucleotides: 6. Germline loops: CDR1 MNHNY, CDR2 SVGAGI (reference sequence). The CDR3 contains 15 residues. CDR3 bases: TGTGCCAGCAGTTACTCGGGGACAGGAGGAAACGAGCAGTACTTC. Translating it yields CASSYSGTGGNEQYF.

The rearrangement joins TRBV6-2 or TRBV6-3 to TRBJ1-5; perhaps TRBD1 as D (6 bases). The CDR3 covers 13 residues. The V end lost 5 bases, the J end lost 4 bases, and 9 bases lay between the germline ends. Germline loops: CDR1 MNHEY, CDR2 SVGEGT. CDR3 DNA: TGTGCCAGCAGTCGAGGGGGGAATCAGCCCCAGCATTTT. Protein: CASSRGGNQPQHF.

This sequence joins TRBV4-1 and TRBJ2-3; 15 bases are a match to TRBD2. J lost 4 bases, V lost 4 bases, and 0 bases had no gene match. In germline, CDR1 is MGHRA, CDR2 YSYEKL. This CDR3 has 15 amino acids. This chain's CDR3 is CASSRTSGGADTQYF. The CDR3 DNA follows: TGCGCCAGCAGCCGGACTAGCGGGGGGGCAGATACGCAGTATTTT.

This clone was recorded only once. The CDR3 coding sequence is TGTGCCAGCAGACCGCCGGACAGGGGAGCCTACGAGCAGTACTTC. Residues: CASRPPDRGAYEQYF. The rearrangement uses TRBV6-5 and TRBJ2-7, with TRBD1 matching over 9 bases. CDR3 length: 15 amino acids. The V gene end was trimmed by 6 bases and the J gene end by 2 bases; junction bases not matched to a gene: 8. Germline CDR1 is MNHEY and CDR2 is SVGAGI.

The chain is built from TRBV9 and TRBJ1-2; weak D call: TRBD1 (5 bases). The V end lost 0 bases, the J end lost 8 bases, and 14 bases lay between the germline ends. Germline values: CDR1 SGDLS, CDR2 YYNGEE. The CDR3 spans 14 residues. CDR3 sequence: CASSVGEGLGGYTF. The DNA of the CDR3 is TGTGCCAGCAGCGTAGGGGAGGGACTGGGGGGCTACACCTTC.